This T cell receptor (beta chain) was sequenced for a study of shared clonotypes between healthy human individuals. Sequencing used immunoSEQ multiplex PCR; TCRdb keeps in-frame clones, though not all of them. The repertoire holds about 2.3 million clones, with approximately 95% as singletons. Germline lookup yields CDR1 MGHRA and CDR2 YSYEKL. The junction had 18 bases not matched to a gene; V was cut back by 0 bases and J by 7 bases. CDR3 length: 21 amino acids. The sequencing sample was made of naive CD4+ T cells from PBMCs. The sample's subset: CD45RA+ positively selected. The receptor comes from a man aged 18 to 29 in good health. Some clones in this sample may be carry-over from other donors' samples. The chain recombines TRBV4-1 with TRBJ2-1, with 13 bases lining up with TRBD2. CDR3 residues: CASSQDSWYSVGLAGDNEQFF. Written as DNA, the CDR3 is TGCGCCAGCAGCCAAGATTCTTGGTACAGCGTAGGACTAGCGGGAGATAATGAGCAGTTCTTC.